This T cell receptor beta chain is drawn from a study of blood T cell repertoires in COVID-19. Turning to the study itself: Samples came from the United States, Italy and Spain, spanning acute and convalescent COVID-19. T cells, B-cell-depleted T cells, or PBMCs supplied cDNA or gDNA.

Original analysis: Reference gene primer amplification in the assay estimated nucleated cell counts. Sequencing used immunoSEQ multiplex PCR; TCRdb keeps in-frame clones, though not all of them. The DNA gave D and trimming, while V, J and clone size come from that table. The sample consists of 95,000 to 100,000 clones, 85% of them appearing once. Trimming removed 1 base at V and 7 bases at J, with 14 bases between. The CDR3 is made up of 15 amino acids. Germline lookup yields CDR1 MDHEN and CDR2 SYDVKM. The material sequenced was peripheral blood. The rearrangement links TRBV28 to TRBJ2-1; the D gene is possibly TRBD1 (5 bases). This clonotype originated in a woman aged 65 to 85 with active or convalescent COVID-19. The CDR3 bases are TGTGCCAGCAGTTTATTTGTGGGGCTATCAAATGAGCAGTTCTTC. As protein: CASSLFVGLSNEQFF.